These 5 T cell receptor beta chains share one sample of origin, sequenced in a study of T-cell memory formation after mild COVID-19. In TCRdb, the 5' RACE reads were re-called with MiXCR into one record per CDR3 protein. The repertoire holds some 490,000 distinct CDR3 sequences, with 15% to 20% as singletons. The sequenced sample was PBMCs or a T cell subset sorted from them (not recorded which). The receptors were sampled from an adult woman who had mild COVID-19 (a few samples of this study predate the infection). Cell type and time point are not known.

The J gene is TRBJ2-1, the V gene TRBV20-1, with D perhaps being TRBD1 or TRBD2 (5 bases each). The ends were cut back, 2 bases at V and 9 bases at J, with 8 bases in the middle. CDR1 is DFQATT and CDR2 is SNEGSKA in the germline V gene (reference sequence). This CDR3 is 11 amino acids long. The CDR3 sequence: CSARQRGEQFF. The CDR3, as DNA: TGCAGTGCTAGACAGAGGGGTGAGCAGTTCTTC.

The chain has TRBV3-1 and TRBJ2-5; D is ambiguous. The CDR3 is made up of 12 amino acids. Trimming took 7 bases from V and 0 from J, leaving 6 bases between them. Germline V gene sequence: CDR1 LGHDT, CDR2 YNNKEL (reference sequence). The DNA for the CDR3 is TGTGCCAGCACCGATTACCAAGAGACCCAGTACTTC. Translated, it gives CASTDYQETQYF.

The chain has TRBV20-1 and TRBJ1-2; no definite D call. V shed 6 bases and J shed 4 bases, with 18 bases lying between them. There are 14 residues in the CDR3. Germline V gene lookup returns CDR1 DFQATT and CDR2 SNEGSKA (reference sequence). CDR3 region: CSAPREEGPYGYTF. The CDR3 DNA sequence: TGCAGTGCCCCCAGAGAAGAAGGGCCCTATGGCTACACCTTC.

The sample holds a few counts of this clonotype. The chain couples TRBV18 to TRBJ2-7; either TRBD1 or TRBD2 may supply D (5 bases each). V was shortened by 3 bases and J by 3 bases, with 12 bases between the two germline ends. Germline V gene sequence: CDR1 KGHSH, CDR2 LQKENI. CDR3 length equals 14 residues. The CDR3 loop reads CASSPGAPYYEQYF. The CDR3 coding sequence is TGTGCCAGCTCACCCGGGGCCCCCTACTACGAGCAGTACTTC.

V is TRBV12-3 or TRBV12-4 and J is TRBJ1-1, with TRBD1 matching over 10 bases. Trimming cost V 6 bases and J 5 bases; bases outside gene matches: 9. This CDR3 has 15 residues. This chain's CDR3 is CASRSDRGLLTEAFF. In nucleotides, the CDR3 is TGTGCCAGCAGGAGTGACAGGGGGCTCTTAACTGAAGCTTTCTTT.